Below are 18 T cell receptor beta chains sequenced from a single sample in a study of blood T cell repertoires in COVID-19. Assay used: immunoSEQ multiplex PCR; TCRdb lists only in-frame clones, some missing. Of about 140,000 clones detected, 79% appear once; the ten largest clones hold 3.5% to 4.5%. The material sequenced was peripheral blood. The receptors were sampled from a man in his fifties or sixties with acute or convalescent COVID-19.

The chain carries TRBV15 and TRBJ2-7, with D perhaps TRBD2 (6 bases). Looked up from germline, CDR1 is LNHNV and CDR2 is YYDKDF (reference sequence). The V gene lost 0 bases and the J gene lost 9 bases, with 12 bases spanning the gap. The CDR3 extends over 13 amino acids. CDR3 DNA sequence: TGTGCCACCAGCAGAGACGGAGGGCCCGGGCAGTACTTC. Protein: CATSRDGGPGQYF.

V gene TRBV18 combines with J gene TRBJ1-1; possibly TRBD1 for D (6 bases). The germline V and J ends were trimmed by 3 bases and 4 bases, with 12 bases remaining between them. Germline V gives CDR1 KGHSH, CDR2 LQKENI. This CDR3 is built from 14 residues. CDR3 bases: TGTGCCAGCTCACCCAGGGGTGGGGGCACTGAAGCTTTCTTT. It specifies CASSPRGGGTEAFF.

The chain's CDR3 is CSASADVLEAQHF. For the CDR3, the DNA is TGCAGTGCTAGTGCAGACGTCTTGGAGGCCCAGCATTTT. The chain recombines TRBV20-1 with TRBJ1-5, with D hard to call. The CDR3 length is 13 residues. CDR1 is DFQATT and CDR2 is SNEGSKA in the germline V gene (reference sequence). V gave up 3 bases and J gave up 11 bases, with 17 bases separating them.

The V gene is TRBV6-4, the J gene TRBJ2-7, with a possible D match to TRBD1 (6 bases). CDR1 and CDR2 (germline): MRHNA, SNTAGT. V was cut by 7 bases and J by 0 bases, with 13 bases left in between. The CDR3 loop spans 14 amino acids. The CDR3, as DNA: TGTGCCAGCAAAGGGGGACGATCCTCCTACGAGCAGTACTTC. Translated, it gives CASKGGRSSYEQYF.

The chain links TRBV7-2 to TRBJ2-7; 9 bases are shared with TRBD1. The CDR3 sequence is 14 residues long. Germline V gene data show CDR1 as SGHTA and CDR2 as FQGNSA. Trimming took 5 bases from V and 3 from J; bases not matched to a gene: 5. CDR3: CASSAGQGVYEQYF. CDR3 sequence (DNA): TGTGCCAGCAGCGCGGGACAGGGAGTCTACGAGCAGTACTTC.

The chain recombines TRBV29-1 with TRBJ2-7, with 14 bases lining up with TRBD2. Per the germline V gene, CDR1 is SQVTM and CDR2 is ANQGSEA. The junction had 13 bases not matched to a gene; V was cut back by 7 bases and J by 5 bases. CDR3 length equals 16 residues. The CDR3 coding sequence is TGCAGCGCCCGGGACAGGGGACTAGCGGGAGCCAACGAGCAGTACTTC. It encodes CSARDRGLAGANEQYF.

This sequence joins TRBV24-1 and TRBJ2-5; 7 bases align to TRBD2. The V and J ends lost 10 bases and 3 bases, in that order; junction bases with no gene match: 1. The CDR3 is 11 amino acids. CDR1 KGHDR and CDR2 SFDVKD come from the germline V gene. CDR3 coding DNA: TGTGCCACTGCGGGGGAAGAGACCCAGTACTTC. The encoded protein is CATAGEETQYF.

A single count supports this clone. This rearrangement joins TRBV29-1 to TRBJ2-3, with 9 bases that match TRBD1. This CDR3 contains 15 residues. V shed 3 bases and J 3 bases; nucleotides not matched to a gene: 7. In germline, CDR1 is SQVTM, CDR2 ANQGSEA. CDR3 nucleotide sequence: TGCAGCGTTGAGGTAGTGGACAGGGGAACAGATACGCAGTATTTT. Encoded protein: CSVEVVDRGTDTQYF.

This chain uses TRBV5-1 with TRBJ2-5; 7 bases line up with TRBD2. V shed 1 base, J shed 5 bases, and the junction held 8 bases outside the gene matches. Germline V gives CDR1 SGHRS, CDR2 YFSETQ. This CDR3 spans 15 amino acids. The CDR3, as DNA: TGCGCCAGCAGCTTGAGCGGGGAGACCAGGGAGACCCAGTACTTC. This gives the protein CASSLSGETRETQYF.

The rearrangement links TRBV18 to TRBJ2-1, with 8 bases identical to TRBD2. The V gene end was trimmed by 6 bases and the J gene end by 5 bases; junction bases not matched to a gene: 6. This CDR3 is built from 14 residues. Germline CDR1 is KGHSH and CDR2 is LQKENI. DNA of the CDR3: TGTGCCAGCTCTCTCAGGACTAGCAACAATGAGCAGTTCTTC. Encoded protein: CASSLRTSNNEQFF.

With regard to this clone: No DNA is shown, since the ends of the CDR3 on it are uncertain; the CDR3 is the one TCRdb lists. J is TRBJ1-4 and V is TRBV6-5. Both ends counted, the CDR3 spans 16 residues. Germline-derived CDR1 and CDR2 are MNHEY and SVGAGI. This chain's CDR3 is CASSSSQFPVLEKLFF.

This sequence joins TRBV5-4 and TRBJ2-3, with TRBD2 matching 7 bases. J gave up 4 bases and V 5 bases, and 4 bases lay outside the gene matches. The CDR3 spans 13 residues. The germline CDR1 and CDR2 sequences are SGHNT and YYREEE (reference sequence). DNA for the CDR3: TGTGCCAGCAGGGTGGGGGGGTCAGATACGCAGTATTTT. Residues: CASRVGGSDTQYF. Using reference TRBV5-4 and TRBJ2-3 for the parts outside the CDR3, the full variable domain is ETGVTQSPTHLIKTRGQQVTLRCSSQSGHNTVSWYQQALGQGPQFIFQYYREEENGRGNFPPRFSGLQFPNYSSELNVNALELDDSALYLCASRVGGSDTQYFGPGTRLTVL.

The genes are TRBV10-3 and TRBJ2-7, with D possibly TRBD2 on 5 matching bases. The CDR3 is 15 amino acids. Trimming took off 0 bases at V and 0 bases at J, with 9 bases between the two ends. Germline lookup yields CDR1 ENHRY and CDR2 SYGVKD. The CDR3 DNA is TGTGCCATCAGTGAGTCGGGAGAAAGCTCCTACGAGCAGTACTTC. Its translation: CAISESGESSYEQYF.

V is TRBV9 and J is TRBJ1-5; no reliable D call. Trimming pared 0 bases from V and 6 bases from J, leaving 7 bases between. Germline V gene lookup returns CDR1 SGDLS and CDR2 YYNGEE. CDR3 size: 13 residues. As DNA, the CDR3 is TGTGCCAGCAGCGTAGATCCCGGTCAGCCCCAGCATTTT. Amino acids: CASSVDPGQPQHF.

This clone was counted only a few times. CDR3 sequence: CASSLANSGNTIYF. CDR3 DNA sequence: TGTGCCAGCAGCTTAGCTAACTCTGGAAACACCATATATTTT. This chain uses TRBV7-2 with TRBJ1-3; no firm D call. Per the germline V gene, CDR1 is SGHTA and CDR2 is FQGNSA. The V end was cut by 0 bases, the J end by 0 bases, with 3 bases between. This CDR3 is built from 14 residues.

The CDR3 region has the DNA TGTGCCAGTGCCTTGGACAGTAACTATGGCTACACCTTC. Translated, it gives CASALDSNYGYTF. This chain uses TRBV28 with TRBJ1-2; D may be TRBD1 (6 bases). The germline V gene has CDR1 MDHEN and CDR2 SYDVKM. The V and J ends lost 9 bases and 1 base respectively, with 12 bases between them. This CDR3 region has 13 residues.

The rearrangement uses TRBV2 and TRBJ2-7; D may be TRBD2 (5 bases). Per the germline V gene, CDR1 is SNHLY and CDR2 is FYNNEI. V gave up 8 bases and J gave up 2 bases, with 7 bases separating them. The length of the CDR3 is 11 residues. The CDR3 loop reads CASEGTYEQYF. The CDR3 DNA follows: TGTGCCAGCGAGGGCACCTACGAGCAGTACTTC.

The rearrangement links TRBV13 to TRBJ2-7; possibly TRBD2 for D (5 bases). The V gene's germline CDR1 is PRHDT and CDR2 FYEKMQ (reference sequence). The V end was cut by 5 bases, the J end by 2 bases, with 16 bases between. CDR3 length: 15 amino acids. CDR3 nucleotides: TGTGCCAGCAGCCGGACCTCACTAGATGCCTACGAGCAGTACTTC. Amino acid sequence: CASSRTSLDAYEQYF.